The present entry profiles one T cell receptor beta chain with its context. The antigen is unknown. Unmatched junction bases numbered 5, after V lost 0 bases and J lost 2 bases. Germline CDR1 SGHRS, CDR2 YFSETQ. This CDR3 contains 16 residues. This sample is drawn from a study of T cells in Graves' hyperthyroidism and ophthalmopathy. TCR beta CDR3 regions were amplified from RNA transcripts. Using the HTBI primer set, a first-round RT-PCR was run on the TCR CDR3. Via MiXCR, TCRdb re-called the multiplex PCR reads, giving one row per CDR3 protein. The sample carries a few hundred thousand distinct CDR3 sequences, approximately 15% recorded once. Stable disease denoted Graves' hyperthyroidism without ophthalmopathy progression within 18 months. Hyperthyroidism patients were newly diagnosed, had disease duration under 2 months, and were aged 18 to 65 years. Regarding the study as a whole: Blood samples included most of the expanded thyroid clonotypes exceeding 0.001. Prediction of ophthalmopathy progression came a median around 6 months pre-onset.

Sample: blood. The V call is TRBV5-1, the J call TRBJ2-1; 7 bases are a match to TRBD2. The receptor was isolated from a young woman with Graves' hyperthyroidism. The CDR3 protein is CASSLVSSGTYNEQFF. The CDR3 coding sequence is TGCGCCAGCAGCTTGGTGTCTAGCGGAACCTACAATGAGCAGTTCTTC.